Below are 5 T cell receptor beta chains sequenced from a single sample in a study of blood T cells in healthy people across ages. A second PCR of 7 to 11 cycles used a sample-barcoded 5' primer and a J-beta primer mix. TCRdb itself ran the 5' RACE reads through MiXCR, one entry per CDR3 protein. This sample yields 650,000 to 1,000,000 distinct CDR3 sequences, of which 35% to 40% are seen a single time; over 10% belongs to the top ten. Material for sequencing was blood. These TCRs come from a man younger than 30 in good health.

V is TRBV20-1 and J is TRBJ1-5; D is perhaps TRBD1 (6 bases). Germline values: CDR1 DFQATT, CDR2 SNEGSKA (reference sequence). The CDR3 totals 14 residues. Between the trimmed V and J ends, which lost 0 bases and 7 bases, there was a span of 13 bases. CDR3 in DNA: TGCAGTGCTAGAGAACAACAGGGTGGGCAGCCCCAGCATTTT. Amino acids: CSAREQQGGQPQHF.

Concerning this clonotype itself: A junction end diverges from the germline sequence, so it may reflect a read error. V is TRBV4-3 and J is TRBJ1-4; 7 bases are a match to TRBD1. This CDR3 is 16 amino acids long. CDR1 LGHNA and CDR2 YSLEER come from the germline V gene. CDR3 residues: CACSQEGGQVNEKLFF. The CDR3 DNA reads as TGCGCCTGCAGCCAAGAAGGCGGACAGGTTAATGAAAAACTGTTTTTT.

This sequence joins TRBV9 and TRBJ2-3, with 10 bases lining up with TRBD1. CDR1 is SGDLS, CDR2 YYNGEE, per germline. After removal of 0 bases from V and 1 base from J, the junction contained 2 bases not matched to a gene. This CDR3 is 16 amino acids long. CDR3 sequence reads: CASSVEGTGGTDTQYF. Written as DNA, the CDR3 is TGTGCCAGCAGCGTAGAAGGGACAGGGGGCACAGATACGCAGTATTTT.

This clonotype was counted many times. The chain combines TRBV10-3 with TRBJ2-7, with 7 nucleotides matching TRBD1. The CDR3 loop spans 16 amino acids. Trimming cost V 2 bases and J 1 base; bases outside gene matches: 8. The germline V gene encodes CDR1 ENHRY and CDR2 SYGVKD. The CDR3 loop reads CAISEHGDRNSYEQYF. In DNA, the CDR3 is TGTGCCATCAGTGAGCACGGGGACAGAAATTCCTACGAGCAGTACTTC.

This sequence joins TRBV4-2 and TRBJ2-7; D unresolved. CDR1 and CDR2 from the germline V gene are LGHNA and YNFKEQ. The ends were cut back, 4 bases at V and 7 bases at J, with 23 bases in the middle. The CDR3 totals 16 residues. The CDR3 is CASSREPRYPYNEQYF. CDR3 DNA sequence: TGTGCCAGCAGCCGTGAACCCCGCTACCCCTACAATGAGCAGTACTTC.